This TCR beta chain was recovered during a study of shared clonotypes between healthy human individuals. In the original analysis: Junction-only sequences without quality scores came from ImmunoSEQ, so filtering differed. The data were produced by immunoSEQ multiplex PCR, yet TCRdb's version contains in-frame clones alone and is incomplete. V, J and clone size are those of that table, while D and trimming were read from the DNA. The data show hundreds of thousands of clones, less than 80% seen once. Study results and limitations: Only blood was sampled; tissue repertoires likely differ. It was the non-shared clonotypes that had lower generation probabilities than clonotypes shared by all four donors.

On this clone itself: Its antigen is as yet unknown.

Germline assignment: CDR1 SEHNR and CDR2 FQNEAQ (reference sequence). V lost 6 bases and J 1 base, leaving 9 bases between the germline ends. The CDR3 length is 13 residues. The J gene is TRBJ1-1, the V gene TRBV7-9; D may be TRBD1 (5 bases). This TCR came from a woman aged 25-40 years in good health. Material for sequencing was memory CD4+ T cells sorted from blood. Subset meaning: CD45RA-negative fraction. CDR3 loop: CASSWDGNTEAFF. CDR3 bases: TGTGCCAGCAGTTGGGACGGGAACACTGAAGCTTTCTTT.